These 30 T cell receptor beta chains share one sample of origin, sequenced in a study of CD4 T cells in relation to SARS-CoV-2 and coronaviruses. Unexposed donor CD4+ T cells date from about 2011-2018, before the COVID-19 pandemic. The cells were cultured for about ten days before CD4+ T cells were isolated. Assay: immunoSEQ multiplex PCR; the TCRdb copy retains only in-frame clones and omits some. This sample has 15,000 to 20,000 clones, with about four fifths found just once. Which antigens these TCRs recognize remains unknown. The sequencing sample was made of CD4+ T cells from PBMCs, cultured in vitro. The receptor source for this set is a human donor in good health.

The chain is built from TRBV4-1 and TRBJ2-7; perhaps TRBD2 as D (7 bases). V was pared by 0 bases and J by 8 bases, with 17 bases between. The CDR3 runs to 15 residues. Per the germline V gene, CDR1 is MGHRA and CDR2 is YSYEKL. CDR3 DNA: TGCGCCAGCAGCCAAGATAGGGGGAGGGTGGGTAAGCAGTACTTC. This codes for CASSQDRGRVGKQYF.

The chain links TRBV5-1 to TRBJ2-2, with D uncertain. Trimming shortened V by 9 bases and J by 3 bases, and 15 bases separated the two germline ends. The length of the CDR3 is 14 residues. Germline CDR1 SGHRS, CDR2 YFSETQ. The CDR3 DNA reads TGCGCCACCACATCGGAAGGTTACACCGGGGAGCTGTTTTTT. It yields the protein CATTSEGYTGELFF.

The chain couples TRBV3-1 (or the pseudogene TRBV3-2) to TRBJ2-7, with a possible D match to TRBD1 (6 bases). Germline V gene lookup returns CDR1 LGHDT and CDR2 YNNKEL (reference sequence). V shed 1 base and J shed 4 bases, with 14 bases lying between them. This CDR3 region has 15 residues. In DNA form, the CDR3 reads TGTGCCAGCAGCCAAGGATCTGGGGGCCGATACGAGCAGTACTTC. It codes for CASSQGSGGRYEQYF.

The rearrangement uses TRBV7-6 and TRBJ2-7; possible D gene TRBD2, 5 bases. Germline CDR1 and CDR2: SGHVS and FNYEAQ. The CDR3 spans 16 residues. The V end was cut by 1 base, the J end by 2 bases, with 15 bases between. The CDR3 protein is CASSLGGKRRPYEQYF. CDR3 nucleotide sequence: TGTGCCAGCAGCTTAGGGGGAAAGCGGCGACCCTACGAGCAGTACTTC.

The chain is built from TRBV10-3 and TRBJ2-5, with 8 bases that match TRBD1. CDR1 ENHRY and CDR2 SYGVKD come from the germline V gene. The CDR3 extends over 19 amino acids. Trimming cost V 5 bases and J 2 bases; bases outside gene matches: 19. CDR3 protein: CAISSPTKWKQGDQETQYF. The CDR3 DNA sequence: TGTGCCATCAGTTCCCCAACAAAATGGAAACAGGGGGATCAAGAGACCCAGTACTTC.

To note about this clone: One junction end disagrees with the germline gene, perhaps due to a read error. The chain carries TRBV2 and TRBJ2-7; D is tentatively TRBD1 or TRBD2 (6 bases each). The CDR3 loop spans 10 amino acids. Germline-derived CDR1 and CDR2 are SNHLY and FYNNEI. CDR3 amino acids: CASNTGAIGF. CDR3 nucleotides: TGTGCCAGCAACACGGGGGCAATTGGCTTC. Filled out from reference TRBV2 and TRBJ2-7, the complete variable domain reads EPEVTQTPSHQVTQMGQEVILRCVPISNHLYFYWYRQILGQKVEFLVSFYNNEISEKSEIFDDQFSVERPDGSNFTLKIRSTKLEDSAMYFCASNTGAIGFGPGTRLTVT.

This clone was observed a handful of times. The rearrangement links TRBV6-1 to TRBJ1-1; D not certain. Trimming stripped 7 bases from V and 0 bases from J, with 6 bases between. The germline CDR1 and CDR2 sequences are MNHNS and SASEGT. The CDR3 totals 12 residues. In nucleotides, the CDR3 is TGTGCCAGCAAAGGAATGAACACTGAAGCTTTCTTT. Translated, it gives CASKGMNTEAFF.

The V and J genes are TRBV28 and TRBJ2-5; D perhaps matches TRBD1 (6 bases). CDR1 MDHEN and CDR2 SYDVKM come from the germline V gene. This CDR3 is 13 amino acids long. Trimming removed 5 bases at V and 6 bases at J, with 13 bases between. The CDR3 region is CASSTQGWKTQYF. CDR3 DNA sequence: TGTGCCAGCAGTACACAGGGTTGGAAGACCCAGTACTTC.

The chain links TRBV7-2 to TRBJ2-3; the match to TRBD2 covers 8 bases. This CDR3 contains 13 residues. Germline CDR1 SGHTA, CDR2 FQGNSA. V lost 6 bases to trimming and J lost 7 bases; unmatched junction nucleotides: 6. The CDR3 sequence is CASSSSGLNTQYF. The CDR3 bases are TGTGCCAGCAGTTCTAGCGGGCTAAATACGCAGTATTTT. Filled out from reference TRBV7-2 and TRBJ2-3, the complete variable domain reads GAGVSQSPSNKVTEKGKDVELRCDPISGHTALYWYRQSLGQGLEFLIYFQGNSAPDKSGLPSDRFSAERTGGSVSTLTIQRTQQEDSAVYLCASSSSGLNTQYFGPGTRLTVL.

This chain uses TRBV18 with TRBJ2-1; D not resolved. The length of the CDR3 is 11 residues. CDR1 and CDR2 (germline): KGHSH, LQKENI. Trimming left V 6 bases short and J 6 bases short, with 6 bases between. CDR3: CASSRSNEQFF. CDR3 DNA: TGTGCCAGCTCCCGGTCCAATGAGCAGTTCTTC. Looking up the rest from reference TRBV18 and TRBJ2-1 gives the full variable domain: NAGVMQNPRHLVRRRGQEARLRCSPMKGHSHVYWYRQLPEEGLKFMVYLQKENIIDESGMPKERFSAEFPKEGPSILRIQQVVRGDSAAYFCASSRSNEQFFGPGTRLTVL.

This clone was seen a few times. V gene TRBV6-6 combines with J gene TRBJ1-4, with D uncertain. The CDR3 length is 15 residues. V lost 4 bases, J lost 6 bases, and 15 bases lay in between. Germline assignment: CDR1 MNHNY and CDR2 SVGAGI (reference sequence). For the CDR3, the DNA is TGTGCCAGCAGTTGGCAACAAGATAAGGATGAAAAACTGTTTTTT. This translates into CASSWQQDKDEKLFF.

This clone was counted only a few times. V gene TRBV3-1 (or the pseudogene TRBV3-2) combines with J gene TRBJ2-1; D perhaps matches TRBD1 (6 bases). Germline CDR1 LGHDT, CDR2 YNNKEL (reference sequence). Trimming left V 2 bases short and J 1 base short, with 12 bases between. The CDR3 is 16 residues long. CDR3 protein: CASSQWGHLSYNEQFF. CDR3 nucleotide sequence: TGTGCCAGCAGCCAATGGGGGCATCTATCCTACAATGAGCAGTTCTTC.

V and J are TRBV7-3 and TRBJ2-1; D not resolved. Trimming removed 1 base from V and 10 bases from J, with 11 bases in between. The CDR3 sequence is 13 residues long. Germline V lookup: CDR1 SGHTA, CDR2 FQGTGA. The CDR3 coding sequence is TGTGCCAGCAGCTTAAGCTCGCCCGGAGAGCAGTTCTTC. Encoded protein: CASSLSSPGEQFF.

This chain connects TRBV7-9 to TRBJ2-5; 9 positions match TRBD2. V trimming: 6 bases; J trimming: 5 bases; junction bases outside the gene matches: 10. The CDR3 totals 15 residues. Germline values: CDR1 SEHNR, CDR2 FQNEAQ (reference sequence). The CDR3 bases are TGTGCCAGCAGTTTCGTAGCGGGAGTGGGGGAGACCCAGTACTTC. Protein: CASSFVAGVGETQYF.

As regards this clone: At one end, the junction sequence differs from germline, possibly due to a read error. The CDR3 DNA sequence: TGCGCCAGCAGTGAATGGGGGGGGACTGGAGCTTTCTTT. This gives the protein CASSEWGGTGAFF. The J gene is TRBJ1-1, the V gene TRBV10-1; maybe TRBD1 (5 bases). This CDR3 has 13 amino acids. From germline, CDR1 is WNHNN and CDR2 SYGVQD (reference sequence).

This clone was detected only once. The chain couples TRBV6-2 or TRBV6-3 to TRBJ2-2, with D possibly being TRBD1 or TRBD2 (5 bases each). The V gene's germline CDR1 is MNHEY and CDR2 SVGEGT. This CDR3 spans 14 amino acids. V shed 5 bases and J shed 8 bases, with 15 bases lying between them. CDR3 region: CASSTTRGAGELFF. CDR3 nucleotides: TGTGCCAGCAGTACAACACGAGGGGCTGGGGAGCTGTTTTTT.

V gene TRBV7-2 combines with J gene TRBJ2-5, with 7 nucleotides matching TRBD2. Germline trimming cut 3 bases from V and 1 base from J; bases unmatched to any gene: 8. The CDR3 is 16 residues long. CDR1 is SGHTA and CDR2 is FQGNSA in the germline V gene. The CDR3 sequence is CASSFSPAGSQETQYF. For the CDR3, the DNA is TGTGCCAGCAGCTTCTCCCCAGCGGGGTCCCAAGAGACCCAGTACTTC.

The chain recombines TRBV11-3 with TRBJ2-3; 11 bases line up with TRBD2. The CDR3 has 14 residues. Germline CDR1 and CDR2: SGHNT and YENEEA. The ends lost 5 bases at V and 8 bases at J; junction bases unmatched: 6. The CDR3 DNA reads TGTGCCAGCAGCCCTACTAGCGGGAGCGGTACGCAGTATTTT. Translation: CASSPTSGSGTQYF.

V is TRBV28 and J is TRBJ1-1; D is possibly TRBD1 (6 bases). This CDR3 has 17 residues. The V gene lost 3 bases and the J gene lost 2 bases, with 19 bases spanning the gap. Germline V gives CDR1 MDHEN, CDR2 SYDVKM. The CDR3 region is CASSFPAPRTVNTEAFF. DNA for the CDR3: TGTGCCAGCAGTTTCCCTGCACCTCGGACAGTAAACACTGAAGCTTTCTTT.

The V call is TRBV6-5, the J call TRBJ1-3; D remains ambiguous. The CDR3 sequence is 12 residues long. V was pared by 7 bases and J by 7 bases, with 11 bases between. CDR1 is MNHEY and CDR2 is SVGAGI in the germline V gene. CDR3 in DNA: TGTGCCAGCATAGCAGGACGGAACACCATATATTTT. Protein: CASIAGRNTIYF.

The J gene is TRBJ2-7, the V gene TRBV27; a weak D match, TRBD2 (6 bases). Between the trimmed V and J ends, which lost 5 bases and 3 bases, there was a span of 11 bases. CDR1 is MNHEY and CDR2 is SMNVEV in the germline V gene (reference sequence). This CDR3 has 13 amino acids. CDR3: CASSGGPNYEQYF. In nucleotides, the CDR3 is TGTGCCAGCAGTGGAGGGCCGAACTACGAGCAGTACTTC.

This clone was counted a few times. This chain connects TRBV2 to TRBJ2-5; 7 positions match TRBD1. The CDR3 is 15 residues long. Trimming cost V 5 bases and J 2 bases; bases outside gene matches: 8. CDR1 SNHLY and CDR2 FYNNEI come from the germline V gene. CDR3 region: CASSPFRGQQETQYF. DNA of the CDR3: TGTGCCAGCAGTCCCTTTCGGGGACAGCAAGAGACCCAGTACTTC.

The chain joins TRBV7-3 to TRBJ2-1, with D tentatively TRBD2 (6 bases). V lost 4 bases and J 4 bases, leaving 17 bases between the germline ends. Germline V gene data show CDR1 as SGHTA and CDR2 as FQGTGA. This CDR3 is 16 amino acids long. The CDR3 nucleotides read TGTGCCAGCAGCTCCCAACTGAGCGGGTCTTACAATGAGCAGTTCTTC. Its translation: CASSSQLSGSYNEQFF. Complete variable domain (other parts from reference TRBV7-3 and TRBJ2-1): GAGVSQTPSNKVTEKGKYVELRCDPISGHTALYWYRQSLGQGPEFLIYFQGTGAADDSGLPNDRFFAVRPEGSVSTLKIQRTERGDSAVYLCASSSQLSGSYNEQFFGPGTRLTVL.

This sequence joins TRBV19 and TRBJ2-1, with TRBD1 matching over 8 bases. The CDR3 loop spans 15 amino acids. Germline V CDR1 and CDR2: LNHDA, SQIVND (reference sequence). The J segment lost 6 bases and the V segment lost 1 base, leaving 5 bases of the junction unmatched. CDR3: CASSIGQGAFNEQFF. The CDR3 nucleotides are TGTGCCAGTAGTATAGGGCAGGGGGCGTTCAATGAGCAGTTCTTC.

V usage is TRBV7-9 and J usage is TRBJ1-4; D gene uncertain. CDR3 length equals 12 residues. V shed 3 bases and J shed 8 bases, with 7 bases lying between them. The germline CDR1 and CDR2 sequences are SEHNR and FQNEAQ (reference sequence). This chain's CDR3 is CASSLDVEKLFF. The CDR3 nucleotides are TGTGCCAGCAGCTTGGATGTGGAAAAACTGTTTTTT.

Here the CDR3 DNA reads TGTGCCTGGAGCGGCGACTCCTACGAGCAGTACTTC. Protein product: CAWSGDSYEQYF. The J gene is TRBJ2-7, the V gene TRBV30, with D unresolved. The CDR3 is 12 residues long. Trimming removed 3 bases at V and 0 bases at J, with 6 bases between. In germline, CDR1 is GTSNPN, CDR2 SVGIG (reference sequence). Full variable domain (remainder filled in from reference TRBV30 and TRBJ2-7): SQTIHQWPATLVQPVGSPLSLECTVEGTSNPNLYWYRQAAGRGLQLLFYSVGIGQISSEVPQNLSASRPQDRQFILSSKKLLLSDSGFYLCAWSGDSYEQYFGPGTRLTVT.

CDR3 DNA sequence: TGTGCCAGCAGCGCCGGGTTCGGTCCCGGCAATCAGCCCCAGCATTTT. The encoded protein is CASSAGFGPGNQPQHF. This chain joins TRBV9 and TRBJ1-5; D remains unclear. This CDR3 comprises 16 residues. Trimming pared 3 bases from V and 2 bases from J, leaving 15 bases between. Germline values: CDR1 SGDLS, CDR2 YYNGEE.

As concerns this clone: Because the CDR3's place on the DNA is in doubt, the DNA is left out and the CDR3 is given as listed by TCRdb. The V call is TRBV12-1, the J call TRBJ2-1; TRBD2 is the table's D call and was not checked against the DNA. TRBV12-1 is deemed a pseudogene. The CDR3 is 16 amino acids in total, end residues counted. CDR3 amino acids: CASSFAGGNSYNEQFF.

The J gene is TRBJ2-2, the V gene TRBV30; D not certain. The CDR3 has 13 residues. CDR1 is GTSNPN and CDR2 is SVGIG in the germline V gene (reference sequence). V was clipped by 0 bases and J by 6 bases, with 8 bases between them. The CDR3 DNA reads as TGTGCCTGGAGTGTATTGCGGCCCGGGGAGCTGTTTTTT. Translation: CAWSVLRPGELFF.

The chain recombines TRBV7-9 with TRBJ2-2, with 9 bases lining up with TRBD1. Trimming at V came to 7 bases and at J to 6 bases, leaving 12 bases not matched to a gene. This CDR3 contains 16 residues. Germline V lookup: CDR1 SEHNR, CDR2 FQNEAQ (reference sequence). The CDR3 DNA is TGTGCCAGCACGTCCTCCGGGACAGGGTTGGCCGGGGAGCTGTTTTTT. It codes for CASTSSGTGLAGELFF.